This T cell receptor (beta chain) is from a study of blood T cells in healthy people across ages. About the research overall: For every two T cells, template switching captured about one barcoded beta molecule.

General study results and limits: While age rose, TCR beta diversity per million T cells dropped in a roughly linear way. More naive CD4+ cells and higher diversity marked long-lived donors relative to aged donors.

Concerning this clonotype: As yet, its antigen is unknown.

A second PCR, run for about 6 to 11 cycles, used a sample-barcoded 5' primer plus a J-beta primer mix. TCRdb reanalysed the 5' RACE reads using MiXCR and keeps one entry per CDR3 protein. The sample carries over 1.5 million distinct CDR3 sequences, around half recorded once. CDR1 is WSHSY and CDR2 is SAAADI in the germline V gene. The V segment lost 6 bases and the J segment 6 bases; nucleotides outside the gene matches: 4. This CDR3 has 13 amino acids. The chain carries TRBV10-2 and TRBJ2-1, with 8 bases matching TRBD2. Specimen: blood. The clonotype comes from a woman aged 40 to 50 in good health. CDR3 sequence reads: CASRGLDANEQFF. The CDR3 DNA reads TGCGCCAGCAGGGGACTAGATGCCAATGAGCAGTTCTTC.